Listed here are 3 T cell receptor beta chains from one sample, sequenced in a study of control samples from healthy donors and cancer patients. Produced via immunoSEQ multiplex PCR; TCRdb's table is partial and in-frame only. The sample shows 150,000 to 200,000 clones, roughly 94% of them seen only once. Sequenced input: PBMCs. The origin of the receptors is a man between 60 and 75 years old with colorectal cancer.

The chain recombines TRBV6-4 with TRBJ2-3; TRBD1 agrees at 8 bases. This CDR3 has 16 amino acids. Looked up from germline, CDR1 is MRHNA and CDR2 is SNTAGT. With V trimmed by 0 bases and J by 4 bases, 6 bases remained unmatched. CDR3 nucleotide sequence: TGTGCCAGCAGTGACTCGATCAGGGGGCTACCAGATACGCAGTATTTT. This gives the protein CASSDSIRGLPDTQYF.

The genes are TRBV7-2 and TRBJ1-5; no clear D. Trimming removed 1 base at V and 5 bases at J, with 3 bases between. The CDR3 loop spans 12 amino acids. Germline loops: CDR1 SGHTA, CDR2 FQGNSA. In nucleotides, the CDR3 is TGTGCCAGCAGCTTAGGGGATCAGCCCCAGCATTTT. Residues: CASSLGDQPQHF.

This clone was seen a handful of times. The rearrangement uses TRBV5-8 and TRBJ1-6; D not certain. The germline CDR1 and CDR2 sequences are SGHTS and YDEGEE. The CDR3 is 16 amino acids. The ends were cut back, 0 bases at V and 8 bases at J, with 15 bases in the middle. CDR3 nucleotide sequence: TGTGCCAGCAGCTTGGTGCCGGGTGGCGGGGATTCACCCCTCCACTTT. Its protein product is CASSLVPGGGDSPLHF. Variable domain in full (rest from reference TRBV5-8 and TRBJ1-6): EAGVTQSPTHLIKTRGQQATLRCSPISGHTSVYWYQQALGLGLQFLLWYDEGEERNRGNFPPRFSGRQFPNYSSELNVNALELEDSALYLCASSLVPGGGDSPLHFGNGTRLTVT.